This TCR beta chain was profiled in a study of T cells in Graves' hyperthyroidism and ophthalmopathy. Study observations and caveats: In validation, the model predicted ophthalmopathy. These predictions came a median roughly six months before onset. Using 13 V-J features, a model discriminated ophthalmopathy from stable hyperthyroidism.

In regard to this clonotype: Its target is unknown.

In patients aged 18 to 65, hyperthyroidism was newly diagnosed, with duration under 2 months. Exclusion of a patient resulted from uncontrolled infection, other autoimmune disease, pregnancy or lactation. Germline V gene data show CDR1 as SGHRS and CDR2 as YFSETQ. The CDR3 spans 18 residues. Trimming shortened V by 1 base and J by 5 bases, and 21 bases separated the two germline ends. Amplified regions were TCR beta CDR3 sequences from RNA transcripts. HTBI primers drove first-round RT-PCR of the TCR CDR3. TCRdb independently ran MiXCR on the multiplex PCR reads; one entry per CDR3 protein. The sample contains approximately 500,000 distinct CDR3 sequences, approximately 44% of which appear only once.

The sequencing input was peripheral blood or thyroid tissue (not recorded which). The receptor was derived from a woman under 30 with Graves' hyperthyroidism. The rearrangement uses TRBV5-1 and TRBJ1-4; D remains ambiguous. CDR3 in amino acids: CASSLRPTREAYNEKLFF. The CDR3 nucleotides are TGCGCCAGCAGCTTGAGGCCCACGCGGGAGGCCTACAATGAAAAACTGTTTTTT.